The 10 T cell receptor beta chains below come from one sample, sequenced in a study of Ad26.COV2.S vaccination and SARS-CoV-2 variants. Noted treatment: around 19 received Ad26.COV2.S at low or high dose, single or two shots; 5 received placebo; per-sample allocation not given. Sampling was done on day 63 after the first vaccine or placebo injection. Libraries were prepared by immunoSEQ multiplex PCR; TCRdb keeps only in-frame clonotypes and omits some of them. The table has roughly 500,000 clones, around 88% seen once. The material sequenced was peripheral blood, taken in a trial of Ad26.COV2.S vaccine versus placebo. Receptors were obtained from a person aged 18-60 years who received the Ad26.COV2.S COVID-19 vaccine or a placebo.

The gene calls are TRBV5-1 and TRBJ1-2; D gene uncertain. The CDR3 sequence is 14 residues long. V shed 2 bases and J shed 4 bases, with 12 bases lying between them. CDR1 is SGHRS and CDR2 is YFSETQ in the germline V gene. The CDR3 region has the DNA TGCGCCAGCAGCTTTGGACGGAGCCTCTATGGCTACACCTTC. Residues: CASSFGRSLYGYTF.

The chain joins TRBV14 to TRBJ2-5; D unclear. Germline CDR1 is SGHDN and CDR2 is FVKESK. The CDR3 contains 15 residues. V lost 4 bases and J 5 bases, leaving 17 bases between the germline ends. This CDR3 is CASSLSLGLYETQYF. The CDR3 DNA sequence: TGTGCCAGCAGCCTCTCTCTGGGGTTGTACGAGACCCAGTACTTC.

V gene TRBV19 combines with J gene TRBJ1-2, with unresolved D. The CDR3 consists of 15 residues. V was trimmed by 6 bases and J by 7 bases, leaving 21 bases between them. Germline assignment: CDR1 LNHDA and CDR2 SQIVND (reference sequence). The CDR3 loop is CASRTGLGFVSGYTF. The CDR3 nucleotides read TGTGCCAGTAGGACGGGTTTAGGGTTCGTCTCTGGCTACACCTTC.

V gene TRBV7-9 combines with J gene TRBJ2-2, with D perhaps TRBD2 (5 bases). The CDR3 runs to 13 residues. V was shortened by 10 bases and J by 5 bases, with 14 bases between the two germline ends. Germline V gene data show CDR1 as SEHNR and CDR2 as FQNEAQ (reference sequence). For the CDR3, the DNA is TGTGCCACCCGGGCCGGCGGGACCGGGGAGCTGTTTTTT. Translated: CATRAGGTGELFF.

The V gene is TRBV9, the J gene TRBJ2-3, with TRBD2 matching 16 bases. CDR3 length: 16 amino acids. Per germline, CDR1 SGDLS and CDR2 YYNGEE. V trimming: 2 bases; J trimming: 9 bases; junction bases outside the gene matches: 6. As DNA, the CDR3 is TGTGCCAGCAGCGTCGGGACTAGCGGGAGGGCCCCGACGCAGTATTTT. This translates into CASSVGTSGRAPTQYF.

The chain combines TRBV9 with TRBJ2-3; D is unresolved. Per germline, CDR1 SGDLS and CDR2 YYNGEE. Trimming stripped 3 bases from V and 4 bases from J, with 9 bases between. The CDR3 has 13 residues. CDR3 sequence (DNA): TGTGCCAGCAGCGCCCTGGGCTCAGATACGCAGTATTTT. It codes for CASSALGSDTQYF.

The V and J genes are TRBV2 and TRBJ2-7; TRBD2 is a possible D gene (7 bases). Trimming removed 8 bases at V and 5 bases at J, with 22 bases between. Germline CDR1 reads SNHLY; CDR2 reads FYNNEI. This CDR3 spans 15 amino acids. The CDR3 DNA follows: TGTGCCAGCCCGGGGGGCGGTTTGGGGATGAACGAGCAGTACTTC. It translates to CASPGGGLGMNEQYF.

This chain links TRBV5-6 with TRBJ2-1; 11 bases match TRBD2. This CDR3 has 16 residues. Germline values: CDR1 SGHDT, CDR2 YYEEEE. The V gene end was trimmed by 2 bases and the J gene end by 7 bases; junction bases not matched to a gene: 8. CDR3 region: CASSFRTSGRTNEQFF. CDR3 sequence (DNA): TGTGCCAGCAGCTTTCGAACTAGCGGGAGAACGAATGAGCAGTTCTTC.

CDR3: CASTRGTNTEAFF. CDR3 nucleotide sequence: TGTGCCAGCACTCGGGGTACGAACACTGAAGCTTTCTTT. The rearrangement joins TRBV6-6 to TRBJ1-1, with D unresolved. Germline CDR1 MNHNY, CDR2 SVGAGI (reference sequence). This CDR3 is built from 13 residues. V was trimmed by 7 bases and J by 1 base, leaving 10 bases between them.

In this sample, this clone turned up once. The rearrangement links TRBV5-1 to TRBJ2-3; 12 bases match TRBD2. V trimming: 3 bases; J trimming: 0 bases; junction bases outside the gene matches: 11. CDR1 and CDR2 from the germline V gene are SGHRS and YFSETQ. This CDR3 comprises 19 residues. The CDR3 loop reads CASSSGLAGSVRSTDTQYF. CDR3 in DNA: TGCGCCAGCAGCTCGGGACTAGCGGGTTCGGTTAGAAGCACAGATACGCAGTATTTT.